This T cell receptor (beta chain) was captured in a study of blood T cell repertoires in COVID-19. Clones were sequenced by immunoSEQ multiplex PCR, and TCRdb holds only the in-frame ones, with some missing. The data show 260,000 or so clones, with 81% seen just once and 6.5% to 9% held by the top ten. CDR1 is MDHEN and CDR2 is SYDVKM in the germline V gene. V lost 10 bases and J 2 bases, leaving 12 bases between the germline ends. The CDR3 spans 12 residues. This rearrangement joins TRBV28 to TRBJ2-7, with unresolved D. Sequencing was done on a sample of peripheral blood. The clonotype was recovered from an elderly woman with COVID-19, enrolled during active disease. Written as DNA, the CDR3 is TGTGCCACCACAGCCGCCCCCTACGAGCAGTACTTC. Protein: CATTAAPYEQYF. The full variable domain, in which reference TRBV28 and TRBJ2-7 provide the parts outside the CDR3, is DVKVTQSSRYLVKRTGEKVFLECVQDMDHENMFWYRQDPGLGLRLIYFSYDVKMKEKGDIPEGYSVSREKKERFSLILESASTNQTSMYLCATTAAPYEQYFGPGTRLTVT.